The entry below gives a single T cell receptor beta chain sequence along with its context. The antigen remains unidentified. The sequencing template was cDNA reverse transcribed from extracted RNA. The repertoire was sequenced with immunoSEQ multiplex PCR; TCRdb's copy has only in-frame clones and lacks some. This table has 35,000 to 50,000 clones, around 71% appearing once. Indicated treatment: oral pan-JAK inhibitor, 5-10 mg twice daily. This entry belongs to a study of CD8+ T cells in alopecia areata. Study-level information: Treated patients took oral tofacitinib at 5 to 10 mg twice daily.

Study results and limitations: While tofacitinib was given, many expanded lesional clones persisted in scalp and blood.

The TCR sequence derives from a human donor with alopecia areata. Sequencing was performed on CD8+ T cells sorted from blood, taken at week 4, from a patient treated with tofacitinib.

The CDR3 loop reads CSVVNPGQQETQYF. CDR3 DNA: TGCAGCGTAGTCAACCCGGGTCAACAAGAGACCCAGTACTTC. V usage is TRBV29-1 and J usage is TRBJ2-5; no clear D gene. This CDR3 is built from 14 residues. Germline V gene sequence: CDR1 SQVTM, CDR2 ANQGSEA. Between the trimmed V and J ends, which lost 6 bases and 2 bases, there was a span of 16 bases.